This T cell receptor (beta chain) was identified in a study of glioma-infiltrating T cells. The V gene end was trimmed by 5 bases and the J gene end by 2 bases; junction bases not matched to a gene: 7. Germline V gene data show CDR1 as SNHLY and CDR2 as FYNNEI. The CDR3 contains 15 residues. TCR alpha and beta CDR3 regions were amplified from RNA using iRepertoire nested multiplex PCR. TCRdb re-derived calls from the multiplex PCR reads in MiXCR, one entry per CDR3 protein. The table records about 130,000 distinct CDR3 sequences, 24% of them present only once. Sequencing used glioma tissue, nonneoplastic brain tissue, or PBMCs (not recorded which). V is TRBV2 and J is TRBJ2-3, with TRBD2 matching 7 bases. The origin of this receptor is a human donor with low-grade glioma or glioblastoma, undergoing nonglioma brain surgery, or in good health (not recorded which). Written as DNA, the CDR3 is TGTGCCAGCAGTACGGGCGGGGGATACACAGATACGCAGTATTTT. It encodes CASSTGGGYTDTQYF. The variable domain in full, with the rest retrieved from reference TRBV2 and TRBJ2-3, is EPEVTQTPSHQVTQMGQEVILRCVPISNHLYFYWYRQILGQKVEFLVSFYNNEISEKSEIFDDQFSVERPDGSNFTLKIRSTKLEDSAMYFCASSTGGGYTDTQYFGPGTRLTVL.